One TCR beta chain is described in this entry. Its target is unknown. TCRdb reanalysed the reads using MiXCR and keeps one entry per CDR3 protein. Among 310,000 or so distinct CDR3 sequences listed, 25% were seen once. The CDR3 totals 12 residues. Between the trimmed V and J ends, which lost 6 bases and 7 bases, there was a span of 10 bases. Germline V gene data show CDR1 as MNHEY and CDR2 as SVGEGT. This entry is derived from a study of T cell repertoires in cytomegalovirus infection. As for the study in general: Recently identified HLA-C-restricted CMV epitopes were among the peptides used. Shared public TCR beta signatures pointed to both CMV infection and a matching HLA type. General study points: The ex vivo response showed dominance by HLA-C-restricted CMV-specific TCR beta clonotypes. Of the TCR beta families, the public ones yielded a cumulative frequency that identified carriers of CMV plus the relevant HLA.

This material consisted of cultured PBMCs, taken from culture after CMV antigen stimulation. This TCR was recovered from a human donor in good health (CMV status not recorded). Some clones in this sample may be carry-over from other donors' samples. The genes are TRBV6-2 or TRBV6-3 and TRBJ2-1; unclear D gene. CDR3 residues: CASRLGKNEQFF. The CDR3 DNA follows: TGTGCCAGCAGACTGGGTAAGAATGAGCAGTTCTTC.